The 14 T cell receptor beta chains reported below all come from one sample, sequenced in a study of cytomegalovirus exposure and HLA in healthy donors. The PCR used 60 Vbeta and 13 Jbeta primers. This table comes from immunoSEQ multiplex PCR, and its TCRdb copy is limited to in-frame clones, with some not included. The sample includes about 180,000 clones, around 80% of them seen just once. Sequenced input: PBMCs. These receptors originate from a girl aged 5 to 17 in good health and CMV-seropositive.

This clone showed up just once. The chain has TRBV29-1 and TRBJ2-3; the match to TRBD2 covers 8 bases. J gave up 0 bases and V 3 bases, and 5 bases lay outside the gene matches. The germline V gene encodes CDR1 SQVTM and CDR2 ANQGSEA. The CDR3 is 15 amino acids. The CDR3: CSVDGPSGSTDTQYF. The DNA of the CDR3 is TGCAGCGTTGATGGTCCTAGCGGGAGCACAGATACGCAGTATTTT.

This rearrangement joins TRBV6-5 to TRBJ2-1, with D possibly matching TRBD1 (5 bases). The CDR3 is 15 residues long. V shed 6 bases and J shed 7 bases, with 19 bases lying between them. Per germline, CDR1 MNHEY and CDR2 SVGAGI. The CDR3 bases are TGTGCCAGCAGGCCCCTGGGGCCTAGTAGAAATGAGCAGTTCTTC. It yields the protein CASRPLGPSRNEQFF.

This clone was seen only once. The rearrangement joins TRBV30 to TRBJ2-1; 11 bases are shared with TRBD2. Germline V CDR1 and CDR2: GTSNPN, SVGIG (reference sequence). This CDR3 is built from 15 residues. The junction had 4 bases not matched to a gene; V was cut back by 0 bases and J by 6 bases. The CDR3 DNA sequence: TGTGCCTGGAGTGTTAGCGGGAGGGCCCCCAATGAGCAGTTCTTC. It is translated as CAWSVSGRAPNEQFF.

The rearrangement links TRBV29-1 to TRBJ1-1, with 7 bases lining up with TRBD1. Germline values: CDR1 SQVTM, CDR2 ANQGSEA. The CDR3 covers 18 residues. V trimming: 1 base; J trimming: 3 bases; junction bases outside the gene matches: 17. CDR3 bases: TGCAGCGTTGAAGGGTCGACAGGGATTTGGAGCCGCGACACTGAAGCTTTCTTT. Residues: CSVEGSTGIWSRDTEAFF.

In nucleotides, the CDR3 is TGTGCCAGCAGTGTGACGAGCGTGGGGGGGGAGAACACCTTC. Translating gives CASSVTSVGGENTF. The chain couples TRBV2 to TRBJ1-2; D perhaps matches TRBD1 (5 bases). The CDR3 runs 14 residues. The V and J ends lost 4 bases and 12 bases respectively, with 21 bases between them. Germline-derived CDR1 and CDR2 are SNHLY and FYNNEI.

The genes are TRBV5-1 and TRBJ2-7; 12 bases align to TRBD2. Germline V lookup: CDR1 SGHRS, CDR2 YFSETQ. J was trimmed by 3 bases and V by 4 bases; bases with no gene match: 8. The CDR3 covers 16 residues. Here the CDR3 reads CASSGRTSGNFYEQYF. The DNA of the CDR3 is TGCGCCAGCAGCGGAAGGACTAGCGGGAATTTCTACGAGCAGTACTTC. Supplemented by reference TRBV5-1 and TRBJ2-7, the full variable domain reads KAGVTQTPRYLIKTRGQQVTLSCSPISGHRSVSWYQQTPGQGLQFLFEYFSETQRNKGNFPGRFSGRQFSNSRSEMNVSTLELGDSALYLCASSGRTSGNFYEQYFGPGTRLTVT.

The V call is TRBV18, the J call TRBJ1-4; the D gene is possibly TRBD1 (5 bases). The germline V gene encodes CDR1 KGHSH and CDR2 LQKENI. CDR3 length: 15 residues. Trimming left V 2 bases short and J 5 bases short, with 12 bases between. The CDR3 loop is CASSPLGAKNEKLFF. The CDR3 region has the DNA TGTGCCAGCTCACCATTAGGGGCTAAGAATGAAAAACTGTTTTTT.

This chain joins TRBV19 and TRBJ2-3; D is unresolved. This CDR3 contains 14 residues. CDR1 LNHDA and CDR2 SQIVND come from the germline V gene (reference sequence). V lost 6 bases and J lost 0, with 10 bases in between. The CDR3: CASRGLASTDTQYF. The CDR3 DNA sequence: TGTGCCAGTAGGGGTTTAGCCAGCACAGATACGCAGTATTTT.

This chain uses TRBV30 with TRBJ2-3; D is unresolved. Trimming shortened V by 2 bases and J by 2 bases, and 8 bases separated the two germline ends. This CDR3 has 13 residues. Germline V gene sequence: CDR1 GTSNPN, CDR2 SVGIG (reference sequence). This chain's CDR3 is CAWSPSVTDTQYF. CDR3 coding DNA: TGTGCCTGGAGTCCCAGTGTCACAGATACGCAGTATTTT.

This chain joins TRBV5-4 and TRBJ2-3; 10 bases agree with TRBD2. Germline CDR1 is SGHNT and CDR2 is YYREEE (reference sequence). The CDR3 covers 15 residues. Trimming removed 1 base from V and 3 bases from J; junction bases left unmatched: 2. CDR3 amino acids: CASSLYSGRTDTQYF. The CDR3, as DNA: TGTGCCAGCAGCTTGTATAGCGGGAGGACAGATACGCAGTATTTT. Supplemented by reference TRBV5-4 and TRBJ2-3, the full variable domain reads ETGVTQSPTHLIKTRGQQVTLRCSSQSGHNTVSWYQQALGQGPQFIFQYYREEENGRGNFPPRFSGLQFPNYSSELNVNALELDDSALYLCASSLYSGRTDTQYFGPGTRLTVL.

The rearrangement uses TRBV18 and TRBJ2-7; 8 bases are a match to TRBD1. Germline CDR1 is KGHSH and CDR2 is LQKENI. This CDR3 has 14 residues. With 2 bases clipped from V and 4 bases from J, the junction kept 4 bases outside the gene matches. CDR3 region: CASSPNDRGYEQYF. The CDR3 nucleotides are TGTGCCAGCTCACCAAACGACAGGGGTTACGAGCAGTACTTC.

This chain joins TRBV19 and TRBJ2-2; TRBD1 agrees at 7 bases. Looked up from germline, CDR1 is LNHDA and CDR2 is SQIVND (reference sequence). There are 15 residues in the CDR3. J lost 4 bases, V lost 3 bases, and 5 bases had no gene match. In nucleotides, the CDR3 is TGTGCCAGTAGTATCACAGGGGTGTTCACCGGGGAGCTGTTTTTT. Protein sequence: CASSITGVFTGELFF. Looking up the rest from reference TRBV19 and TRBJ2-2 gives the full variable domain: DGGITQSPKYLFRKEGQNVTLSCEQNLNHDAMYWYRQDPGQGLRLIYYSQIVNDFQKGDIAEGYSVSREKKESFPLTVTSAQKNPTAFYLCASSITGVFTGELFFGEGSRLTVL.

The chain carries TRBV29-1 and TRBJ1-2, with 10 bases matching TRBD1. The V gene end was trimmed by 4 bases and the J gene end by 6 bases; junction bases not matched to a gene: 20. This CDR3 region has 18 residues. CDR1 and CDR2 (germline): SQVTM, ANQGSEA. The CDR3 region is CSVVRFIELEGQGNGYTF. CDR3 DNA: TGCAGCGTTGTAAGGTTCATCGAATTAGAGGGACAGGGGAATGGCTACACCTTC.

The chain couples TRBV2 to TRBJ1-5; 8 positions agree with TRBD1. The V gene end was trimmed by 5 bases and the J gene end by 4 bases; junction bases not matched to a gene: 7. This CDR3 is 15 amino acids long. Germline assignment: CDR1 SNHLY and CDR2 FYNNEI. The CDR3 DNA reads as TGTGCCAGCAGTACCGGGACAGGAAGAAATCAGCCCCAGCATTTT. Residues: CASSTGTGRNQPQHF.